Following are 20 T cell receptor beta chains from one sample sequenced in a study of shared clonotypes between healthy human individuals. Positive CCR7 selection of CD45RO-negative cells yielded the naive CD8 cells, and terminally differentiated effector memory CD45RA+ cells were excluded. Clones were read by immunoSEQ multiplex PCR, and TCRdb kept only the in-frame ones, dropping some. This table holds about 1.9 million clones, just under 95% found once. The source material was naive CD8+ T cells from PBMCs. Source of these receptors: a man younger than 30 in good health. Some clones in this sample may be carry-over from other donors' samples.

The V and J genes are TRBV29-1 and TRBJ2-1; D gene uncertain. The CDR3 is made up of 14 amino acids. Trimming stripped 1 base from V and 4 bases from J, with 11 bases between. From germline, CDR1 is SQVTM and CDR2 ANQGSEA. The CDR3 sequence is CSVEGPLLYNEQFF. DNA for the CDR3: TGCAGCGTTGAAGGACCCCTATTATACAATGAGCAGTTCTTC.

This chain links TRBV5-1 with TRBJ1-1; D remains unclear. CDR1 and CDR2 (germline): SGHRS, YFSETQ. The V gene lost 2 bases and the J gene lost 6 bases, with 11 bases spanning the gap. The CDR3 extends over 13 amino acids. The CDR3 reads CASSFSGGSEAFF. Written as DNA, the CDR3 is TGCGCCAGCAGCTTTTCAGGCGGCTCTGAAGCTTTCTTT.

The V call is TRBV9, the J call TRBJ2-5; 12 bases line up with TRBD1. J gave up 4 bases and V 3 bases, and 4 bases lay outside the gene matches. The CDR3 is 15 residues long. The germline gives CDR1 SGDLS, CDR2 YYNGEE. The CDR3 sequence: CASSDRDRGRETQYF. The CDR3 bases are TGTGCCAGCAGCGATCGGGACAGGGGGCGAGAGACCCAGTACTTC.

The V and J genes are TRBV27 and TRBJ1-2, with no clear D. This CDR3 has 16 amino acids. Trimming pared 0 bases from V and 0 bases from J, leaving 11 bases between. Looked up from germline, CDR1 is MNHEY and CDR2 is SMNVEV (reference sequence). The CDR3 region is CASSLSEHTSNYGYTF. The CDR3 region has the DNA TGTGCCAGCAGTTTATCTGAACACACCTCTAACTATGGCTACACCTTC.

The chain joins TRBV4-1 to TRBJ1-4; D uncertain. Per germline, CDR1 MGHRA and CDR2 YSYEKL. V lost 1 base to trimming and J lost 6 bases, with 15 bases between them. The CDR3 length is 16 residues. The CDR3 region is CASSQASEGSDEKLFF. In DNA form, the CDR3 reads TGCGCCAGCAGCCAAGCGTCAGAGGGTTCGGATGAAAAACTGTTTTTT.

The chain joins TRBV18 to TRBJ2-2; possibly TRBD1 for D (5 bases). V lost 2 bases and J lost 5, with 12 bases in between. Per the germline V gene, CDR1 is KGHSH and CDR2 is LQKENI. The CDR3 spans 15 residues. In DNA form, the CDR3 reads TGTGCCAGCTCACCAAACAGGTTTGGGACCGGGGAGCTGTTTTTT. The encoded protein is CASSPNRFGTGELFF.

With respect to this clone: An end of the junction does not agree with germline; a read error may underlie this. The V call is TRBV28, the J call TRBJ1-2; tentative D call: TRBD1 (5 bases). CDR1 and CDR2 (germline): MDHEN, SYDVKM. The CDR3 is 17 amino acids. CDR3 loop: CASSIVVRTQGVYRYTF. CDR3 nucleotides: TGTGCCAGCTCTATCGTCGTGCGGACTCAGGGTGTCTATCGCTACACCTTC.

This clone has only one observation. The chain couples TRBV4-2 to TRBJ2-7; 10 positions agree with TRBD2. Trimming took 1 base from V and 0 from J; bases not matched to a gene: 12. The CDR3 is made up of 19 amino acids. Germline CDR1 is LGHNA and CDR2 is YNFKEQ. The CDR3 protein is CASSQGGQEAGGPSYEQYF. The CDR3 DNA reads as TGTGCCAGCAGCCAAGGCGGGCAGGAAGCGGGAGGGCCCTCCTACGAGCAGTACTTC.

This chain uses TRBV7-8 with TRBJ2-7, with D perhaps TRBD2 (5 bases). This CDR3 has 13 residues. V gave up 5 bases and J gave up 6 bases, with 14 bases separating them. In germline, CDR1 is SGHVS, CDR2 FQNEAQ. The CDR3 bases are TGTGCCAGCAGCGCCCGTCGGGGTCCCGAGCAGTACTTC. Amino acid sequence: CASSARRGPEQYF. Drawing the rest from reference TRBV7-8 and TRBJ2-7, the complete variable domain is GAGVSQSPRYKVAKRGQDVALRCDPISGHVSLFWYQQALGQGPEFLTYFQNEAQLDKSGLPSDRFFAERPEGSVSTLKIQRTQQEDSAVYLCASSARRGPEQYFGPGTRLTVT.

The rearrangement links TRBV18 to TRBJ2-7; a possible D gene is TRBD2 (6 bases). This CDR3 contains 13 residues. Trimming stripped 5 bases from V and 3 bases from J, with 11 bases between. Per germline, CDR1 KGHSH and CDR2 LQKENI. Here the CDR3 reads CASSMREVYEQYF. CDR3 sequence (DNA): TGTGCCAGCTCAATGAGGGAGGTCTACGAGCAGTACTTC.

The chain recombines TRBV7-9 with TRBJ2-1; perhaps TRBD1 as D (5 bases). V was clipped by 1 base and J by 1 base, with 11 bases between them. Germline CDR1 reads SEHNR; CDR2 reads FQNEAQ (reference sequence). The CDR3 runs to 16 residues. The CDR3 DNA reads TGTGCCAGCAGCTTAGGTGCAGGGATGTCCTACAATGAGCAGTTCTTC. This codes for CASSLGAGMSYNEQFF.

CDR3 sequence reads: CASSTHPSDTQYF. CDR3 DNA sequence: TGTGCCAGCAGCACCCACCCATCAGATACGCAGTATTTT. The chain carries TRBV7-9 and TRBJ2-3; D call uncertain. Germline V CDR1 and CDR2: SEHNR, FQNEAQ (reference sequence). The CDR3 runs 13 residues. The ends were cut back, 5 bases at V and 4 bases at J, with 10 bases in the middle. The complete variable domain, with remaining parts taken from reference TRBV7-9 and TRBJ2-3, reads DTGVSQNPRHKITKRGQNVTFRCDPISEHNRLYWYRQTLGQGPEFLTYFQNEAQLEKSRLLSDRFSAERPKGSFSTLEIQRTEQGDSAMYLCASSTHPSDTQYFGPGTRLTVL.

The chain uses TRBV7-8 and TRBJ2-5; the match to TRBD2 covers 7 bases. The V gene end was trimmed by 5 bases and the J gene end by 2 bases; junction bases not matched to a gene: 8. The CDR3 consists of 15 residues. Germline CDR1 is SGHVS and CDR2 is FQNEAQ. CDR3 region: CASSRFLAVQETQYF. The CDR3 bases are TGTGCCAGCAGCAGATTTCTAGCGGTGCAAGAGACCCAGTACTTC.

A few counts support this clone. The chain uses TRBV7-9 and TRBJ1-1, with D unresolved. Germline V CDR1 and CDR2: SEHNR, FQNEAQ (reference sequence). This CDR3 contains 12 residues. The V end lost 4 bases, the J end lost 11 bases, and 14 bases lay between the germline ends. The CDR3 DNA reads as TGTGCCAGCAGCTCTCATCCCGGGGAGGCTTTCTTT. Its translation is CASSSHPGEAFF.

A remark on this clone: Because the CDR3's place on the DNA is in doubt, the DNA is left out and the CDR3 is given as listed by TCRdb. The chain has TRBV28 and TRBJ2-7; the table calls TRBD1, which could not be checked here. In germline, CDR1 is MDHEN, CDR2 SYDVKM. The CDR3 is made up of 18 amino acids, end residues included. CDR3 loop: CASSFLAEQGQSSYEQYF.

V is TRBV15 and J is TRBJ1-4; maybe TRBD1 (6 bases). The CDR3 sequence is 13 residues long. Germline CDR1 reads LNHNV; CDR2 reads YYDKDF (reference sequence). Trimming stripped 6 bases from V and 7 bases from J, with 12 bases between. CDR3 loop: CATRAGAGEKLFF. The CDR3 DNA sequence: TGTGCCACCAGAGCAGGGGCGGGTGAAAAACTGTTTTTT.

With regard to this clone: This same CDR3 is encoded by further DNA sequences in the sample. The chain employs TRBV6-6 and TRBJ2-7; the match to TRBD2 covers 10 bases. The CDR3 loop spans 15 amino acids. V shed 0 bases and J 3 bases; nucleotides not matched to a gene: 2. The germline gives CDR1 MNHNY, CDR2 SVGAGI (reference sequence). As DNA, the CDR3 is TGTGCCAGCAGTTACTCGCCTAGCGGGAGCTACGAGCAGTACTTC. This codes for CASSYSPSGSYEQYF.

The rearrangement links TRBV7-9 to TRBJ1-1; weak D call: TRBD1 (5 bases). CDR3 length equals 14 residues. V was cut by 5 bases and J by 6 bases, with 16 bases left in between. CDR1 is SEHNR, CDR2 FQNEAQ, per germline (reference sequence). The CDR3 DNA reads as TGTGCCAGCAGCGCACAGGCCATTAGGCCTGAAGCTTTCTTT. Amino acids: CASSAQAIRPEAFF.

About this clone itself: Other DNA sequences in this specimen translate into the identical CDR3. V and J are TRBV28 and TRBJ2-1, with 13 bases lining up with TRBD2. CDR1 is MDHEN and CDR2 is SYDVKM in the germline V gene. With V trimmed by 5 bases and J by 5 bases, 3 bases remained unmatched. This CDR3 spans 15 amino acids. The chain's CDR3 is CASSLGTSGDNEQFF. For the CDR3, the DNA is TGTGCCAGCAGTCTCGGGACTAGCGGGGACAATGAGCAGTTCTTC.

In regard to this clone: This specimen includes other DNA sequences encoding the same CDR3. V and J are TRBV27 and TRBJ1-5; D not certain. The germline V and J ends were trimmed by 2 bases and 4 bases, with 6 bases remaining between them. The CDR3 runs 13 residues. The germline V gene encodes CDR1 MNHEY and CDR2 SMNVEV (reference sequence). In nucleotides, the CDR3 is TGTGCCAGCAGTTTAAGAGGGAATCAGCCCCAGCATTTT. Amino acids: CASSLRGNQPQHF.